Here is one T cell receptor beta chain with its context. The antigen is undetermined. This entry belongs to a study of CD8 T cells in Susac syndrome. Across the whole study: At the time of blood draw, patients with Susac syndrome were therapy-naive, receiving corticosteroids, or receiving intravenous immunoglobulin alone.

This CDR3 spans 16 amino acids. V lost 4 bases, J lost 3 bases, and 7 bases stayed unmatched. The germline V gene has CDR1 DFQATT and CDR2 SNEGSKA (reference sequence). When the RNA was reverse transcribed, random hexamers were used with an input of roughly 0.5 to 1 ug. TCRdb reprocessed the immunoSEQ multiplex PCR reads via MiXCR and lists one record per CDR3 protein. This repertoire shows about 81,000 distinct CDR3 sequences, approximately 95% found once; its top ten account for about 0.99%. Findings of the study overall: Among active patients and in TEMRA cells, CD8+ clonal expansion in Susac reached its peak. In total CD8+ repertoires, about 16 Susac-specific public clones were found, and five or six in CD8+ TEMRA repertoires.

The sequenced target, TCR beta, came from blood CD8+ and CD4+ T cells. This clonotype was sampled from a human donor with Susac syndrome. Sequencing was carried out using CD8+ T cells from PBMCs. V is TRBV20-1 and J is TRBJ2-1, with 12 positions matching TRBD2. CDR3 region: CSANSLAGGDYNEQFF. In DNA form, the CDR3 reads TGCAGTGCTAACTCCCTAGCGGGAGGGGACTACAATGAGCAGTTCTTC.